This T cell receptor (beta chain) appears in the sequencing data of a study of CD8 T cells in ankylosing spondylitis. Study-level findings and limits: Disease-linked clones had a CD8+ phenotype and relatively low frequency in peripheral blood. One TCR beta motif, made up of about 8 highly homologous variants, appeared characteristic of ankylosing spondylitis blood.

Each TCR beta library was made by quantitative 5'-RACE that incorporated molecular barcodes. One entry per CDR3 protein results from TCRdb running MiXCR on the 5' RACE reads. The table records about 750,000 distinct CDR3 sequences, under 20% of them present only once. In the case of this clonotype: What it binds is unknown.

Germline V lookup: CDR1 LGHNA, CDR2 YSLEER. The CDR3 runs 18 residues. The V gene end was trimmed by 2 bases and the J gene end by 3 bases; junction bases not matched to a gene: 14. Specimen: blood, either unsorted or a sorted T cell fraction (not recorded which). J is TRBJ2-7 and V is TRBV4-3; 9 positions match TRBD2. This sequence originates from a male donor with ankylosing spondylitis. The CDR3 loop is CASSQTLGETSGNYEQYF. CDR3 coding DNA: TGCGCCAGCAGCCAAACGCTTGGGGAGACTAGCGGAAACTACGAGCAGTACTTC.